The 30 T cell receptor beta chains below were found in one sample sequenced in a study of cytotoxic CD8 clonotypes in ibrutinib-treated CLL. Method: immunoSEQ multiplex PCR; TCRdb's copy keeps in-frame clones and lacks some. The sample shows more than 30,000 clones, approximately 69% of them seen only once. Material: PBMCs, obtained before ibrutinib treatment. The receptor set was obtained from a human donor with chronic lymphocytic leukemia.

The gene calls are TRBV5-1 and TRBJ2-2; D is uncertain. The CDR3 is made up of 15 amino acids. Looked up from germline, CDR1 is SGHRS and CDR2 is YFSETQ. Trimming took off 1 base at V and 0 bases at J, with 7 bases between the two ends. The CDR3 loop is CASSLRTTNTGELFF. In DNA, the CDR3 is TGCGCCAGCAGCTTGAGGACGACGAACACCGGGGAGCTGTTTTTT.

V usage is TRBV7-2 and J usage is TRBJ2-1; 14 bases align to TRBD2. The trim removed 4 bases at V and 8 bases at J, leaving 4 bases unmatched. Looked up from germline, CDR1 is SGHTA and CDR2 is FQGNSA. This CDR3 comprises 15 residues. The CDR3 DNA reads TGTGCCAGCAGCTCGGGACTAGCGGGAGATTATGAGCAGTTCTTC. It is translated as CASSSGLAGDYEQFF.

DNA for the CDR3: TGTGCCAGCAAGGCGTGGGTGGGCACTGAAGCTTTCTTT. Translating gives CASKAWVGTEAFF. The V and J genes are TRBV2 and TRBJ1-1; D gene unclear. The CDR3 extends over 13 amino acids. Trimming shortened V by 7 bases and J by 4 bases, and 13 bases separated the two germline ends. Per the germline V gene, CDR1 is SNHLY and CDR2 is FYNNEI.

The rearrangement links TRBV19 to TRBJ1-2; D not certain. V was shortened by 1 base and J by 3 bases, with 9 bases between the two germline ends. This CDR3 spans 14 amino acids. In germline, CDR1 is LNHDA, CDR2 SQIVND (reference sequence). CDR3 sequence: CASSIGRGYYGYTF. DNA for the CDR3: TGTGCCAGTAGTATAGGACGGGGATACTATGGCTACACCTTC.

The chain links TRBV4-2 to TRBJ1-4, with a possible D match to TRBD1 (6 bases). V dropped 6 bases and J dropped 4 bases, with 12 bases sitting between them. The CDR3 loop spans 14 amino acids. In germline, CDR1 is LGHNA, CDR2 YNFKEQ. The CDR3 here is CASRTDRNNEKLFF. The DNA of the CDR3 is TGTGCCAGCAGGACCGACAGGAATAATGAAAAACTGTTTTTT.

This clone was observed a handful of times. The CDR3 DNA sequence: TGTGCCAGCTCGACAGGGGTCAGTGGCTACACCTTC. This codes for CASSTGVSGYTF. The gene calls are TRBV28 and TRBJ1-2, with 8 bases matching TRBD1. This CDR3 is built from 12 residues. J lost 7 bases, V lost 8 bases, and 6 bases had no gene match. Germline-derived CDR1 and CDR2 are MDHEN and SYDVKM.

V gene TRBV30 combines with J gene TRBJ2-7, with a possible D match to TRBD2 (5 bases). Germline V gene lookup returns CDR1 GTSNPN and CDR2 SVGIG (reference sequence). V lost 6 bases and J lost 3, with 9 bases in between. This CDR3 comprises 11 residues. CDR3 sequence (DNA): TGTGCCTGTGTCGGGGTCTACGAGCAGTACTTC. Amino acids: CACVGVYEQYF. The whole variable domain, filled in from reference TRBV30 and TRBJ2-7, reads SQTIHQWPATLVQPVGSPLSLECTVEGTSNPNLYWYRQAAGRGLQLLFYSVGIGQISSEVPQNLSASRPQDRQFILSSKKLLLSDSGFYLCACVGVYEQYFGPGTRLTVT.

V gene TRBV7-9 combines with J gene TRBJ1-1; D gene ambiguous. Germline CDR1 reads SEHNR; CDR2 reads FQNEAQ (reference sequence). V lost 2 bases and J lost 5, with 6 bases in between. The CDR3 length is 12 residues. CDR3 coding DNA: TGTGCCAGCAGCTTATTGGAGACTGAAGCTTTCTTT. This translates into CASSLLETEAFF.

The chain carries TRBV2 and TRBJ1-5; D perhaps matches TRBD1 (6 bases). V was cut by 4 bases and J by 3 bases, with 22 bases left in between. Germline V lookup: CDR1 SNHLY, CDR2 FYNNEI. This CDR3 contains 18 residues. CDR3 residues: CASSVEGGLGGFNQPQHF. Here the CDR3 DNA reads TGTGCCAGCAGTGTTGAGGGGGGTCTGGGTGGCTTCAATCAGCCCCAGCATTTT.

The CDR3 bases are TGTGCCAGTAGTACCACCCAGGGGATTAGCAATCAGCCCCAGCATTTT. It is translated as CASSTTQGISNQPQHF. The chain couples TRBV19 to TRBJ1-5; TRBD1 might be the D (6 bases). V gave up 4 bases and J gave up 0 bases, with 13 bases separating them. This CDR3 spans 16 amino acids. Germline V gene data show CDR1 as LNHDA and CDR2 as SQIVND (reference sequence).

The chain uses TRBV6-5 and TRBJ1-1; perhaps TRBD1 as D (6 bases). Between the trimmed V and J ends, which lost 2 bases and 1 base, there was a span of 11 bases. CDR1 and CDR2 from the germline V gene are MNHEY and SVGAGI. CDR3 length: 15 residues. CDR3: CASSYGGGWNTEAFF. In nucleotides, the CDR3 is TGTGCCAGCAGTTACGGCGGGGGCTGGAACACTGAAGCTTTCTTT.

This clone was found once. The J gene is TRBJ2-3, the V gene TRBV9; D gene unclear. From germline, CDR1 is SGDLS and CDR2 YYNGEE. The CDR3 has 14 residues. The V gene lost 3 bases and the J gene lost 0 bases, with 8 bases spanning the gap. DNA of the CDR3: TGTGCCAGCAGCGGGGCCTACAGCACAGATACGCAGTATTTT. It specifies CASSGAYSTDTQYF.

The CDR3 protein is CASSLVADSYEQYF. CDR3 coding DNA: TGTGCCAGCAGCTTAGTAGCGGACTCCTACGAGCAGTACTTC. The J gene is TRBJ2-7, the V gene TRBV7-9, with TRBD2 as a possible D gene (6 bases). Germline loops: CDR1 SEHNR, CDR2 FQNEAQ (reference sequence). Between the trimmed V and J ends, which lost 1 base and 0 bases, there was a span of 7 bases. The CDR3 has 14 amino acids.

The V call is TRBV30, the J call TRBJ2-3, with D possibly matching TRBD1 (5 bases). This CDR3 contains 13 residues. Germline values: CDR1 GTSNPN, CDR2 SVGIG (reference sequence). Between the trimmed V and J ends, which lost 5 bases and 6 bases, there was a span of 15 bases. CDR3 nucleotides: TGTGCCTGGGGCGACAGTTTAGTGGATACGCAGTATTTT. Protein sequence: CAWGDSLVDTQYF. The full variable domain, in which reference TRBV30 and TRBJ2-3 provide the parts outside the CDR3, is SQTIHQWPATLVQPVGSPLSLECTVEGTSNPNLYWYRQAAGRGLQLLFYSVGIGQISSEVPQNLSASRPQDRQFILSSKKLLLSDSGFYLCAWGDSLVDTQYFGPGTRLTVL.

The chain has TRBV10-3 and TRBJ1-2; D gene ambiguous. The CDR3 loop spans 15 amino acids. Trimming pared 2 bases from V and 5 bases from J, leaving 15 bases between. CDR1 is ENHRY and CDR2 is SYGVKD in the germline V gene. The chain's CDR3 is CAISEGLPNPYGYTF. CDR3 nucleotide sequence: TGTGCCATCAGTGAGGGACTCCCCAATCCATATGGCTACACCTTC.

The CDR3 region is CASSYGTAQDEQYF. The CDR3 region has the DNA TGTGCCAGCAGTTATGGGACAGCGCAGGACGAGCAGTACTTC. The J gene is TRBJ2-7, the V gene TRBV5-6; 7 bases line up with TRBD1. Per the germline V gene, CDR1 is SGHDT and CDR2 is YYEEEE. The junction had 10 bases not matched to a gene; V was cut back by 5 bases and J by 5 bases. This CDR3 comprises 14 residues. The whole variable domain, remainder taken from reference TRBV5-6 and TRBJ2-7, is DAGVTQSPTHLIKTRGQQVTLRCSPKSGHDTVSWYQQALGQGPQFIFQYYEEEERQRGNFPDRFSGHQFPNYSSELNVNALLLGDSALYLCASSYGTAQDEQYFGPGTRLTVT.

The genes are TRBV7-3 and TRBJ2-3; TRBD1 agrees at 9 bases. Germline V CDR1 and CDR2: SGHTA, FQGTGA. V lost 5 bases and J lost 0; bases outside the gene matches: 15. CDR3 length: 19 residues. CDR3 loop: CASSQTSGTGFISTDTQYF. The CDR3 nucleotides read TGTGCCAGCAGCCAGACTTCCGGGACAGGGTTTATTAGCACAGATACGCAGTATTTT.

The CDR3 nucleotides are TGTGCCAGCAGCCGAGGGCCGGCGACTTTGAACACTGAAGCTTTCTTT. As protein: CASSRGPATLNTEAFF. The chain employs TRBV7-9 and TRBJ1-1; D is unclear. Trimming removed 5 bases at V and 0 bases at J, with 16 bases between. The CDR3 has 16 amino acids. Germline V lookup: CDR1 SEHNR, CDR2 FQNEAQ (reference sequence).

By sample fraction, this clone is medium-sized. The CDR3 loop reads CATQTSGGIYGGELFF. In DNA, the CDR3 is TGTGCCACCCAGACTAGCGGGGGTATATATGGCGGGGAGCTGTTTTTT. The rearrangement links TRBV10-3 to TRBJ2-2, with 12 bases that match TRBD2. The J segment lost 7 bases and the V segment lost 10 bases, leaving 13 bases of the junction unmatched. CDR1 and CDR2 (germline): ENHRY, SYGVKD. The CDR3 is 16 amino acids.

This chain links TRBV5-1 with TRBJ1-1; D ambiguous. Trimming left V 0 bases short and J 1 base short, with 7 bases between. The CDR3 loop spans 14 amino acids. Per germline, CDR1 SGHRS and CDR2 YFSETQ. Here the CDR3 DNA reads TGCGCCAGCAGCTTGGATAACCCGAACACTGAAGCTTTCTTT. Amino acid sequence: CASSLDNPNTEAFF.

This clone showed up just a few times. The DNA of the CDR3 is TGTGCCAGCAGCGCGACAGCGAACACCGGGGAGCTGTTTTTT. Translated, it gives CASSATANTGELFF. V usage is TRBV7-9 and J usage is TRBJ2-2, with D possibly matching TRBD1 (5 bases). The CDR3 totals 14 residues. From germline, CDR1 is SEHNR and CDR2 FQNEAQ (reference sequence). Trimming took off 5 bases at V and 0 bases at J, with 7 bases between the two ends.

The chain carries TRBV11-2 and TRBJ2-7, with D possibly TRBD2 on 5 matching bases. In germline, CDR1 is SGHAT, CDR2 FQNNGV. This CDR3 comprises 15 residues. Trimming shortened V by 2 bases and J by 3 bases, and 14 bases separated the two germline ends. The CDR3 DNA is TGTGCCAGCAGCTTAAGAGGGCCCCTAATCTACGAGCAGTACTTC. It specifies CASSLRGPLIYEQYF.

The V gene is TRBV6-1, the J gene TRBJ2-7; 10 nucleotides agree with TRBD1. Looked up from germline, CDR1 is MNHNS and CDR2 is SASEGT. The CDR3 has 15 residues. Losses at the gene ends were 5 bases for V and 0 bases for J; bases not matched to a gene: 4. Here the CDR3 reads CASSFWTGGSYEQYF. CDR3 DNA sequence: TGTGCCAGCAGTTTCTGGACAGGGGGCTCCTACGAGCAGTACTTC.

The chain carries TRBV21-1 and TRBJ1-5; the listed D gene, TRBD1, was not tested against the DNA. TRBV21-1 is tagged as a pseudogene. The CDR3 loop spans 14 amino acids. The CDR3 protein is CASTLRQVMQPQHF. CDR3 coding DNA: TGTGCCAGCACCTTAAGACAGGTTATGCAGCCCCAGCATTTT.

The chain employs TRBV4-2 and TRBJ2-3; 9 bases agree with TRBD1. The germline V gene has CDR1 LGHNA and CDR2 YNFKEQ. This CDR3 has 18 residues. With 0 bases clipped from V and 2 bases from J, the junction kept 9 bases outside the gene matches. CDR3 DNA sequence: TGTGCCAGCAGCCAAGATAGCCAACAGGGGGCTCCCACAGATACGCAGTATTTT. It is translated as CASSQDSQQGAPTDTQYF.

This sequence joins TRBV18 and TRBJ1-3; D is possibly TRBD1 (5 bases). With 2 bases removed from V and 2 bases from J, the gap between germline ends came to 7 bases. The CDR3 sequence is 14 residues long. Germline V gene sequence: CDR1 KGHSH, CDR2 LQKENI. The CDR3 reads CASSPGAPGNTIYF. The CDR3 region has the DNA TGTGCCAGCTCACCAGGGGCCCCTGGAAACACCATATATTTT.

V usage is TRBV2 and J usage is TRBJ1-5; 10 bases align to TRBD1. The CDR3 covers 17 residues. The V segment lost 6 bases and the J segment 9 bases; nucleotides outside the gene matches: 17. Germline V gene lookup returns CDR1 SNHLY and CDR2 FYNNEI. This chain's CDR3 is CASSDGTGVRSSRPQHF. The DNA for the CDR3 is TGTGCCAGCAGCGATGGGACAGGGGTACGTTCATCACGGCCCCAGCATTTT.

The count of this clone is one. The chain is built from TRBV7-6 and TRBJ2-2; 14 bases match TRBD2. V lost 5 bases to trimming and J lost 5 bases; unmatched junction nucleotides: 7. The CDR3 extends over 17 amino acids. The germline gives CDR1 SGHVS, CDR2 FNYEAQ. The CDR3 DNA sequence: TGTGCCAGCAGCCCAGACGGACTAGCGGGAGGTACCGGGGAGCTGTTTTTT. This translates into CASSPDGLAGGTGELFF.

By its share, this clone is medium-sized (0.01 to 0.1%). This chain uses TRBV5-3 with TRBJ2-1; TRBD2 aligns across 7 bases. TRBV5-3 is given ORF status, its function remaining uncertain. This CDR3 spans 17 amino acids. V dropped 0 bases and J dropped 8; count of bases not matched to a gene: 14. The CDR3: CARSLATSGKHEDEQFF. The CDR3, as DNA: TGTGCCAGAAGCTTGGCCACCAGCGGGAAACACGAGGATGAGCAGTTCTTC.

The chain couples TRBV10-3 to TRBJ1-5, with 8 bases fitting TRBD1. Germline V gene sequence: CDR1 ENHRY, CDR2 SYGVKD. This CDR3 is 14 amino acids long. With 10 bases clipped from V and 3 bases from J, the junction kept 8 bases outside the gene matches. Here the CDR3 reads CATSTGDNNQPQHF. In DNA, the CDR3 is TGTGCCACCTCGACAGGGGACAACAATCAGCCCCAGCATTTT.